The present T cell receptor (beta chain) was sequenced within a study of vaccination and CD4 T cells after COVID-19. In the study overall: Every participant had a vaccine, which was either BNT162b2 or mRNA-1273, given in two doses. Cells were stimulated with overlapping spike peptides from SARS-CoV-2, HCoV-NL63, HCoV-OC43 and HCoV-229E. It was a median about 93 days after diagnosis, with a range of 35 to 161, that post-COVID samples were drawn.

Germline V gene data show CDR1 as SGHTA and CDR2 as FQGNSA. There are 15 residues in the CDR3. V gave up 5 bases and J gave up 6 bases, with 19 bases separating them. This clonotype is categorized as large. Its antigen is currently unknown. The Oncomine TCR Beta short-read assay was applied to DNA of cultured CD4+ T cells. Each CDR3 protein is one row after TCRdb ran MiXCR on the PCR reads. The table lists about 15,000 distinct CDR3 sequences, approximately 71% of them singletons. Treatment indicated: approximately 11-day PBMC culture with coronavirus spike peptide pools or control peptides (ViraFEST assay).

V gene TRBV7-2 combines with J gene TRBJ1-2, with a tentative D call TRBD1 (5 bases). The sequence came from a human donor who had recovered from COVID-19. What was sequenced was CD4+ T cells from blood, cultured in vitro. CDR3 coding DNA: TGTGCCAGCAGCGTCTACCTACAGGAGGCGGATGGCTACACCTTC. Its protein is CASSVYLQEADGYTF. Based on the CDR3 plus reference TRBV7-2 and TRBJ1-2, the full variable domain is GAGVSQSPSNKVTEKGKDVELRCDPISGHTALYWYRQSLGQGLEFLIYFQGNSAPDKSGLPSDRFSAERTGGSVSTLTIQRTQQEDSAVYLCASSVYLQEADGYTFGSGTRLTVV.